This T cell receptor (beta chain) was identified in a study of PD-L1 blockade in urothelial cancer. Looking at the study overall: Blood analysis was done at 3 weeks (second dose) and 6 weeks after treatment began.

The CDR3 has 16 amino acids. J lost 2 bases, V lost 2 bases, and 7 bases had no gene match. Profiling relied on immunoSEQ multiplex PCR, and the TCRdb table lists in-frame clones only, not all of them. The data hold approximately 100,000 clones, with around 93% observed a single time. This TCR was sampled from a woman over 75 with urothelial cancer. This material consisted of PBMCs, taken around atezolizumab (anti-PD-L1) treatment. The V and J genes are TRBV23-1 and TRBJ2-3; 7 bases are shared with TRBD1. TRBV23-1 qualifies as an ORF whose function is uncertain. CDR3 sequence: CASSQRTGVPTDTQYF. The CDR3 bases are TGCGCCAGCAGTCAACGGACAGGAGTACCCACAGATACGCAGTATTTT.